The entry below describes one T cell receptor (beta chain). The antigen is undetermined. The data belong to a study of T cells in localized non-small cell lung cancer. Sequenced by immunoSEQ multiplex PCR; TCRdb stores in-frame clones only, minus some. The sample lists some 19,000 clones, over 80% seen once, with around 4% in the top ten. Points from the study as a whole: Because sequencing included only one region (of the tumor), heterogeneity remains possible. A median of approximately 57 clones ranked among the top 100 in tumor appeared in adjacent lung. The study found T cell clonality highest in uninvolved adjacent lung, above tumor. Longer overall survival was linked to higher blood T cell density.

Germline V CDR1 and CDR2: SGDLS, YYNGEE. The CDR3 has 12 residues. Trimming stripped 4 bases from V and 2 bases from J, with 5 bases between. Source: peripheral blood, taken before any cancer treatment. This sequence was found in a male donor aged 60 or older with stage I squamous cell lung carcinoma. The chain employs TRBV9 and TRBJ2-3, with D uncertain. CDR3 loop: CASSPATDTQYF. As DNA, the CDR3 is TGTGCCAGCAGCCCTGCCACAGATACGCAGTATTTT.